The 10 T cell receptor beta chains given below trace back to one sample, sequenced in a study of lymphopenia after photon versus proton radiotherapy. Assay used: immunoSEQ multiplex PCR; TCRdb lists only in-frame clones, some missing. The repertoire holds 50,000 to 75,000 clones, with approximately 86% as singletons. The sample here was peripheral blood, taken from a patient treated with photon-based radiotherapy. All receptors derive from a man aged 35 to 55 with gastric cancer.

In regard to this clone: The same CDR3 arises from other DNA sequences in this sample as well. This chain links TRBV18 with TRBJ1-1; D unresolved. Trimming shortened V by 3 bases and J by 0 bases, and 5 bases separated the two germline ends. Per the germline V gene, CDR1 is KGHSH and CDR2 is LQKENI. The CDR3 extends over 13 amino acids. The CDR3: CASSPTLNTEAFF. For the CDR3, the DNA is TGTGCCAGCTCACCTACTCTGAACACTGAAGCTTTCTTT.

This clone came up once. This chain links TRBV7-2 with TRBJ2-1; 11 nucleotides match TRBD2. The CDR3 runs 15 residues. In germline, CDR1 is SGHTA, CDR2 FQGNSA. Losses at the gene ends were 5 bases for V and 9 bases for J; bases not matched to a gene: 9. The CDR3 sequence: CASSLVAGGPPEQFF. CDR3 bases: TGTGCCAGCAGCCTAGTAGCGGGGGGGCCGCCTGAGCAGTTCTTC.

The chain joins TRBV5-1 to TRBJ2-2, with a possible D match to TRBD1 (6 bases). There are 16 residues in the CDR3. Germline V gene data show CDR1 as SGHRS and CDR2 as YFSETQ. V dropped 4 bases and J dropped 0 bases, with 13 bases sitting between them. The CDR3 bases are TGCGCCAGCAGCCCTTGGACAGACCCGAACACCGGGGAGCTGTTTTTT. This codes for CASSPWTDPNTGELFF.

The chain couples TRBV30 to TRBJ2-2; D possibly matches TRBD1 or TRBD2 (5 bases each). V dropped 2 bases and J dropped 13 bases, with 17 bases sitting between them. This CDR3 spans 13 amino acids. Germline V gives CDR1 GTSNPN, CDR2 SVGIG (reference sequence). For the CDR3, the DNA is TGTGCCTGGAGTACGGGGACCTCTAGGAGGCTGTTTTTT. Translating gives CAWSTGTSRRLFF. The whole variable domain, remainder taken from reference TRBV30 and TRBJ2-2, is SQTIHQWPATLVQPVGSPLSLECTVEGTSNPNLYWYRQAAGRGLQLLFYSVGIGQISSEVPQNLSASRPQDRQFILSSKKLLLSDSGFYLCAWSTGTSRRLFFGEGSRLTVL.

The chain uses TRBV20-1 and TRBJ1-6; no definite D call. This CDR3 spans 11 amino acids. The germline V and J ends were trimmed by 1 base and 9 bases, with 4 bases remaining between them. Germline V gives CDR1 DFQATT, CDR2 SNEGSKA (reference sequence). The CDR3 here is CSARAGSPLHF. Written as DNA, the CDR3 is TGCAGTGCTAGAGCAGGTTCACCCCTCCACTTT.

The V gene is TRBV9, the J gene TRBJ2-1; 8 bases line up with TRBD2. Germline CDR1 reads SGDLS; CDR2 reads YYNGEE. The junction had 6 bases not matched to a gene; V was cut back by 0 bases and J by 4 bases. The CDR3 contains 16 residues. CDR3 protein: CASSVGVAGSYNEQFF. The CDR3, as DNA: TGTGCCAGCAGCGTAGGGGTAGCGGGATCTTACAATGAGCAGTTCTTC.

The chain joins TRBV25-1 to TRBJ2-1; D is unresolved. V lost 4 bases and J 6 bases, leaving 13 bases between the germline ends. Germline values: CDR1 MGHDK, CDR2 SYGVNS. There are 14 residues in the CDR3. The chain's CDR3 is CASSGLGVGNEQFF. CDR3 coding DNA: TGTGCCAGCAGTGGCCTTGGGGTAGGCAATGAGCAGTTCTTC.

The gene calls are TRBV9 and TRBJ2-3; TRBD1 might be the D (6 bases). V lost 0 bases to trimming and J lost 1 base, with 12 bases between them. Germline CDR1 SGDLS, CDR2 YYNGEE. The CDR3 has 16 residues. The CDR3 here is CASSVGTDSGTDTQYF. The CDR3 region has the DNA TGTGCCAGCAGCGTAGGGACAGATAGCGGCACAGATACGCAGTATTTT.

This CDR3 is CASSNTRGTEAFF. CDR3 bases: TGTGCCAGCAGCAATACCAGGGGGACTGAAGCTTTCTTT. The chain links TRBV7-2 to TRBJ1-1; 7 nucleotides align to TRBD1. The CDR3 totals 13 residues. Germline CDR1 and CDR2: SGHTA and FQGNSA. J was trimmed by 5 bases and V by 5 bases; bases with no gene match: 5.

V is TRBV6-1 and J is TRBJ1-1, with D perhaps TRBD1 (5 bases). The length of the CDR3 is 15 residues. V was trimmed by 3 bases and J by 7 bases, leaving 18 bases between them. Germline V CDR1 and CDR2: MNHNS, SASEGT. The CDR3 here is CASSEVAAGRSEAFF. In DNA, the CDR3 is TGTGCCAGCAGTGAGGTCGCCGCAGGGCGTAGTGAAGCTTTCTTT.